Shown below are 21 T cell receptor beta chains from a single sample sequenced in a study of blood T cell repertoires in COVID-19 (dated by TCRdb to 2020 to 2021). The library was made by the immunoSEQ multiplex PCR assay. TCRdb obtained this table from immuneACCESS and retained in-frame rearrangements with V and J assigned. These tables miss some clones; where compared with another copy, unresolved V genes account for less than half of the shortfall, and the remainder is unexplained. The sample contains 150,000 to 200,000 clones, about four fifths of them found a single time. More than 3% of the sample rests with the top ten. Sequencing was carried out using PBMCs or T cells enriched from blood (not recorded which). All receptors come from a woman aged 25 to 45 who had been exposed to COVID-19.

The chain links TRBV5-1 to TRBJ2-1; 7 positions match TRBD2. Germline V gives CDR1 SGHRS, CDR2 YFSETQ. J gave up 7 bases and V 3 bases, and 10 bases lay outside the gene matches. CDR3 length: 15 amino acids. This chain's CDR3 is CASSSGPSGLNEQFF. CDR3 nucleotides: TGCGCCAGCAGCTCAGGCCCTAGCGGTTTGAATGAGCAGTTCTTC.

The chain carries TRBV19 and TRBJ2-1; 9 bases align to TRBD1. The germline CDR1 and CDR2 sequences are LNHDA and SQIVND (reference sequence). The CDR3 is 17 amino acids. The ends lost 4 bases at V and 3 bases at J; junction bases unmatched: 10. The DNA for the CDR3 is TGTGCCAGTAGTAAAGGGGGCGGGACAGGGAGCTACAATGAGCAGTTCTTC. Translated: CASSKGGGTGSYNEQFF.

The chain recombines TRBV19 with TRBJ1-5; D uncertain. Germline lookup yields CDR1 LNHDA and CDR2 SQIVND (reference sequence). The CDR3 has 14 residues. The V end lost 6 bases, the J end lost 7 bases, and 16 bases lay between the germline ends. The CDR3 here is CASRDLTEGQPQHF. The CDR3 DNA reads as TGTGCCAGTAGGGACTTGACGGAAGGACAGCCCCAGCATTTT.

The chain couples TRBV4-1 to TRBJ2-5; 10 bases line up with TRBD2. Trimming removed 3 bases from V and 0 bases from J; junction bases left unmatched: 4. Germline values: CDR1 MGHRA, CDR2 YSYEKL. The CDR3 totals 16 residues. CDR3 in DNA: TGCGCCAGCAGCCACATAGCGGGGGGCAACCAAGAGACCCAGTACTTC. It is translated as CASSHIAGGNQETQYF.

As to this clone: The DNA is left out, because the CDR3 cannot be placed on it with certainty; the CDR3 is given as TCRdb lists it. The chain carries TRBV12-3 or TRBV12-4 and TRBJ2-2; TRBD2 is the table's D call and was not checked against the DNA. The CDR3 sequence runs 12 residues, both termini included. The CDR3 sequence: CASSSSAGELFF.

V usage is TRBV11-2 and J usage is TRBJ2-2; D gene ambiguous. The V gene's germline CDR1 is SGHAT and CDR2 FQNNGV. With 0 bases removed from V and 6 bases from J, the gap between germline ends came to 8 bases. The CDR3 extends over 14 amino acids. The CDR3 nucleotides are TGTGCCAGCAGCTTAGAAAGAACAGCCGGGGAGCTGTTTTTT. This gives the protein CASSLERTAGELFF.

J is TRBJ1-5 and V is TRBV6-5; D remains unclear. V lost 6 bases and J lost 4, with 16 bases in between. In germline, CDR1 is MNHEY, CDR2 SVGAGI. The CDR3 loop spans 15 amino acids. The CDR3 is CASSNPVPGNQPQHF. CDR3 sequence (DNA): TGTGCCAGCAGCAACCCGGTCCCAGGAAATCAGCCCCAGCATTTT.

The chain employs TRBV30 and TRBJ1-2, with TRBD1 identical over 9 bases. Germline values: CDR1 GTSNPN, CDR2 SVGIG (reference sequence). CDR3 length: 15 amino acids. V lost 1 base to trimming and J lost 4 bases; unmatched junction nucleotides: 7. The CDR3 loop is CAWSGPDRGAYGYTF. CDR3 coding DNA: TGTGCCTGGAGTGGACCGGACAGGGGTGCCTATGGCTACACCTTC.

The rearrangement links TRBV9 to TRBJ2-5, with TRBD2 as a possible D gene (6 bases). V was shortened by 4 bases and J by 5 bases, with 12 bases between the two germline ends. Germline CDR1 reads SGDLS; CDR2 reads YYNGEE. This CDR3 spans 13 amino acids. CDR3 coding DNA: TGTGCCAGCAGCTTCAACGCGGGGGAGACCCAGTACTTC. Translating it yields CASSFNAGETQYF. Combining the CDR3 with reference TRBV9 and TRBJ2-5 gives the whole variable domain DSGVTQTPKHLITATGQRVTLRCSPRSGDLSVYWYQQSLDQGLQFLIQYYNGEERAKGNILERFSAQQFPDLHSELNLSSLELGDSALYFCASSFNAGETQYFGPGTRLLVL.

The chain carries TRBV24-1 and TRBJ2-7; 8 positions match TRBD1. J gave up 3 bases and V 3 bases, and 3 bases lay outside the gene matches. This CDR3 is 14 amino acids long. Per germline, CDR1 KGHDR and CDR2 SFDVKD. CDR3 loop: CATSDPTGGYEQYF. For the CDR3, the DNA is TGTGCCACCAGTGATCCAACAGGGGGCTACGAGCAGTACTTC.

The rearrangement joins TRBV6-5 to TRBJ1-1; D perhaps matches TRBD1 (5 bases). V was clipped by 2 bases and J by 3 bases, with 10 bases between them. Germline CDR1 and CDR2: MNHEY and SVGAGI. This CDR3 region has 14 residues. The CDR3 protein is CASSYHTGDTEAFF. CDR3 nucleotides: TGTGCCAGCAGTTACCATACGGGGGACACTGAAGCTTTCTTT.

This chain joins TRBV9 and TRBJ1-1; D may be TRBD1 (6 bases). This CDR3 is 16 amino acids long. CDR1 and CDR2 from the germline V gene are SGDLS and YYNGEE. Trimming stripped 2 bases from V and 0 bases from J, with 14 bases between. CDR3: CASSVSRTEVNTEAFF. The DNA for the CDR3 is TGTGCCAGCAGCGTTTCCCGGACAGAAGTGAACACTGAAGCTTTCTTT. Drawing the rest from reference TRBV9 and TRBJ1-1, the complete variable domain is DSGVTQTPKHLITATGQRVTLRCSPRSGDLSVYWYQQSLDQGLQFLIQYYNGEERAKGNILERFSAQQFPDLHSELNLSSLELGDSALYFCASSVSRTEVNTEAFFGQGTRLTVV.

The V and J genes are TRBV19 and TRBJ1-2, with a tentative D call TRBD1 (6 bases). V lost 7 bases and J lost 7, with 13 bases in between. Germline V lookup: CDR1 LNHDA, CDR2 SQIVND (reference sequence). CDR3 size: 12 residues. Here the CDR3 DNA reads TGTGCCAGTACCTTCGAGGGGGTTGGCTACACCTTC. Amino acid sequence: CASTFEGVGYTF.

The chain joins TRBV11-2 to TRBJ1-3; 8 bases are a match to TRBD1. Germline trimming cut 4 bases from V and 0 bases from J; bases unmatched to any gene: 5. CDR3 length equals 16 residues. Germline CDR1 is SGHAT and CDR2 is FQNNGV. This CDR3 reads CASSWTGFTSGNTIYF. CDR3 bases: TGTGCCAGCAGCTGGACAGGGTTTACCTCTGGAAACACCATATATTTT.

V usage is TRBV18 and J usage is TRBJ2-7, with 7 bases aligning to TRBD2. This CDR3 region has 16 residues. The germline V gene encodes CDR1 KGHSH and CDR2 LQKENI. V was clipped by 5 bases and J by 3 bases; unmatched bases: 13. CDR3 nucleotides: TGTGCCAGCTCATCTGGGGCGGGGGACCTAAGCTACGAGCAGTACTTC. The encoded protein is CASSSGAGDLSYEQYF. The whole variable domain, filled in from reference TRBV18 and TRBJ2-7, reads NAGVMQNPRHLVRRRGQEARLRCSPMKGHSHVYWYRQLPEEGLKFMVYLQKENIIDESGMPKERFSAEFPKEGPSILRIQQVVRGDSAAYFCASSSGAGDLSYEQYFGPGTRLTVT.

The chain uses TRBV7-2 and TRBJ1-1; 11 bases match TRBD1. J lost 13 bases, V lost 2 bases, and 15 bases had no gene match. This CDR3 has 16 residues. The germline V gene has CDR1 SGHTA and CDR2 FQGNSA. DNA of the CDR3: TGTGCCAGCAGCTTATACGGGACAGGGGGGTCTGGTGGTTATTTCTTT. This sequence encodes CASSLYGTGGSGGYFF.

This chain uses TRBV7-6 with TRBJ2-1; D possibly corresponds to TRBD1 (6 bases). The CDR3 sequence is 12 residues long. Deletions cut 2 bases from V and 7 bases from J, with 6 bases between. Germline-derived CDR1 and CDR2 are SGHVS and FNYEAQ. In DNA form, the CDR3 reads TGTGCCAGCAGCTTACAGGGGAATGAGCAGTTCTTC. Translating it yields CASSLQGNEQFF.

The chain carries TRBV2 and TRBJ1-5, with a weak D call TRBD1 (5 bases). Trimming stripped 2 bases from V and 2 bases from J, with 7 bases between. The length of the CDR3 is 14 residues. The germline CDR1 and CDR2 sequences are SNHLY and FYNNEI. CDR3 DNA: TGTGCCAGCAGTGAACGCAGGGGCAATCAGCCCCAGCATTTT. As protein: CASSERRGNQPQHF.

This chain links TRBV7-9 with TRBJ2-3; the match to TRBD2 covers 10 bases. Per the germline V gene, CDR1 is SEHNR and CDR2 is FQNEAQ (reference sequence). This CDR3 is built from 18 residues. With 5 bases clipped from V and 0 bases from J, the junction kept 11 bases outside the gene matches. This CDR3 is CASSHLAGAELSTDTQYF. CDR3 DNA sequence: TGTGCCAGCAGCCATCTAGCGGGGGCCGAACTTAGCACAGATACGCAGTATTTT.

The rearrangement uses TRBV29-1 and TRBJ2-5; tentatively, D is TRBD1 (6 bases). The CDR3 sequence is 13 residues long. V was cut by 6 bases and J by 0 bases, with 11 bases left in between. Germline CDR1 is SQVTM and CDR2 is ANQGSEA. The chain's CDR3 is CSVVTGYQETQYF. The CDR3 nucleotides read TGCAGCGTAGTTACAGGGTACCAAGAGACCCAGTACTTC.

The V and J genes are TRBV3-1 (or the pseudogene TRBV3-2) and TRBJ1-4; D gene unclear. In germline, CDR1 is LGHDT, CDR2 YNNKEL (reference sequence). V dropped 0 bases and J dropped 4 bases, with 9 bases sitting between them. This CDR3 has 15 amino acids. The chain's CDR3 is CASSQEWQVNEKLFF. The DNA for the CDR3 is TGTGCCAGCAGCCAAGAATGGCAGGTTAATGAAAAACTGTTTTTT.